A selection of T cell receptor beta chains follows, all from one sample in a study of cytomegalovirus exposure and HLA in healthy donors. The data were produced by immunoSEQ multiplex PCR, yet TCRdb's version contains in-frame clones alone and is incomplete. The sample contains some 100,000 clones, roughly four fifths of which appear only once. Sequenced sample: PBMCs. These receptors all stem from a woman aged 40 to 50 in good health and CMV-seropositive. The CDR3 runs from the conserved cysteine through the conserved F or W. A D gene is named only where the DNA matches it firmly. A row's size may be missing; if present it is once, few, many or a size class.

>TRBV7-9|.|TRBD2|TRBJ2-5
TGTGCCAGCAGCTTAAGCGGGGGCCCACAAGAGACCCAGTACTTC
CASSLSGGPQETQYF
>TRBV9|.|.|TRBJ2-3
TGTGCCAGTGAACTCACAGATACGCAGTATTTT
CASELTDTQYF
>TRBV9|.|TRBD1|TRBJ1-6
TGTGCCAGCAGCGCCGGGACAGACTCCTCACCCCTCCACTTT
CASSAGTDSSPLHF
>TRBV27|.|.|TRBJ1-1
TGTGCCAGCAGTTTATTCGGGGGTGGGAACACTGAAGCTTTCTTT
CASSLFGGGNTEAFF
>TRBV7-6|.|TRBD1|TRBJ1-1
TGTGCCAGCAGCTTTGGACAGGGCAACACTGAAGCTTTCTTT
CASSFGQGNTEAFF
>TRBV4-2|.|.|TRBJ2-7
TGTGCCAGCAGCCAAGGATATGGTGAGTCCTACGAGCAGTACTTC
CASSQGYGESYEQYF
>TRBV6-6|few|.|TRBJ1-1
TGTGCCAGCAGTTACCACCAGACTTTCTTT
CASSYHQTFF
>TRBV28|.|.|TRBJ2-3
TGTGCCAGCAGTCACACAGGGAAGGGCACAGATACGCAGTATTTT
CASSHTGKGTDTQYF
>TRBV5-1|.|.|TRBJ2-3
TGCGCCAGCAAGGGGACAGATACGCAGTATTTT
CASKGTDTQYF
>TRBV7-9|.|TRBD1|TRBJ1-3
TGTGCCAGCAGCTTTGCCGGGACAGGGGATAACACCATATATTTT
CASSFAGTGDNTIYF
>TRBV27|.|TRBD2|TRBJ2-2
TGTGCCAGCAGTTTGACTAGCGGGAGGTATACCGGGGAGCTGTTTTTT
CASSLTSGRYTGELFF
>TRBV19|.|.|TRBJ1-1
TGTGCCAGTAGGAGGCAGGGTACAACTGAAGCTTTCTTT
CASRRQGTTEAFF
>TRBV7-9|.|.|TRBJ1-2
TGTGCCAGCAGCCCAAACCTCTCCCAGGGGTACCATGGCTACACCTTC
CASSPNLSQGYHGYTF
>TRBV28|.|.|TRBJ2-7
TGTGCCAGCCTCGACGGGGGAAACGAGCAGTACTTC
CASLDGGNEQYF
>TRBV19|.|TRBD1|TRBJ2-7
TGTGCCAGTAGTATTCAGGGGACAGGAACCTACGAGCAGTACTTC
CASSIQGTGTYEQYF
>TRBV6-6|few|.|TRBJ2-3
TGTGCCAGCAGCTCGCAGTACAATACGCAGTATTTT
CASSSQYNTQYF
>TRBV2|.|.|TRBJ2-1
TGTGCCAGCCGACTCATCGCTTATAACAATGAGCAGTTCTTC
CASRLIAYNNEQFF
>TRBV7-3|.|.|TRBJ2-2
TGTGCCAGCAGCCCTCACAGCGGGGAGCTGTTTTTT
CASSPHSGELFF
>TRBV4-3|few|.|TRBJ1-5
TGCGCCAGCACGAAACCCGAGGACAGACTCAATCAGCCCCAGCATTTT
CASTKPEDRLNQPQHF
>TRBV11-1|.|TRBD1|TRBJ1-1
TGTGCCAGCACTCGCCGGGACAGGTTTACCCCGTTCTTT
CASTRRDRFTPFF
>TRBV5-6|.|.|TRBJ1-6
TGTGCCAGCAGCCTGGGTAATAATTCACCCCTCCACTTT
CASSLGNNSPLHF
>TRBV6-5|once|TRBD2|TRBJ2-5
TGTGCCAGCAGTCCAAACGGGGGGGGTCAAGAGACCCAGTACTTC
CASSPNGGGQETQYF
>TRBV28|.|.|TRBJ1-6
TGTGCCAGCAGGAGGGCCGCGCAGCATAATTCACCCCTCCACTTT
CASRRAAQHNSPLHF
>TRBV5-1|.|TRBD1|TRBJ1-2
TGCGCCAGCAGCCCCGGGACAGAACTAGTTCGCTACACCTTC
CASSPGTELVRYTF
>TRBV15|once|.|TRBJ2-1
TGTGCCACCAGCAGAGTGATCGGGGCCAGGGGATACAATGAGCAGTTCTTC
CATSRVIGARGYNEQFF
>TRBV28|.|TRBD2|TRBJ2-7
TGTGCCAGCAGTTCTCCTAGCGGGGCCTACGAGCAGTACTTC
CASSSPSGAYEQYF
>TRBV6-1|few|.|TRBJ2-1
TGTGCCAGCAGTCCCGAAGAGTTTGCTGAGCAGTTCTTC
CASSPEEFAEQFF
>TRBV19|.|.|TRBJ1-4
TGTGCCAGTAGTAACCAGGGTGAAAAACTGTTTTTT
CASSNQGEKLFF
>TRBV7-2|.|.|TRBJ1-2
TGTGCCAGCATGAGGGTTCTCGGCTACACCTTC
CASMRVLGYTF
>TRBV28|.|.|TRBJ2-2
TGTGCCAGCAGTTTGGTTCGATGGGACTTAACCGGGGAGCTGTTTTTT
CASSLVRWDLTGELFF
>TRBV7-8|.|.|TRBJ2-7
TGTGCCAGCAGCCGTGCCGGGTCCTATTCCGAGCAGTACTTC
CASSRAGSYSEQYF
>TRBV6-6|.|.|TRBJ2-4
TGTGCCAGCAGTTATCAGGACATTCAGTACTTC
CASSYQDIQYF
>TRBV11-2|once|TRBD1|TRBJ2-7
TGTGCCAGCAGCCTGGGACAGGGACAGTACGAGCAGTACTTC
CASSLGQGQYEQYF
>TRBV19|.|TRBD2|TRBJ2-1
TGTGCCAGTAGTATACTAGCGGGAGACAATGAGCAGTTCTTC
CASSILAGDNEQFF
>TRBV19|once|TRBD1|TRBJ1-2
TGTGCCAGTAGTCCCACCCCCCAGGGGGCGCATGGCTACACCTTC
CASSPTPQGAHGYTF
>TRBV11-3|.|TRBD2|TRBJ2-7
TGTGCCAGCAGCTTATGGGTTAGCGGGTCCTACGAGCAGTACTTC
CASSLWVSGSYEQYF
>TRBV2|.|TRBD1|TRBJ1-3
TGTGCCAGCAGCCCAAAGGGACAGGGCTCTGGAAACACCATATATTTT
CASSPKGQGSGNTIYF
>TRBV27|.|.|TRBJ2-7
TGTGCCAGCAGTTCCGGGACACAACCCTACGAGCAGTACTTC
CASSSGTQPYEQYF
>TRBV19|.|TRBD2|TRBJ2-3
TGTGCCAGTAGTCCTACCGGGACTAGCGGCTACACAGATACGCAGTATTTT
CASSPTGTSGYTDTQYF
>TRBV5-6|.|TRBD1|TRBJ2-7
TGTGCCAGCAGCTTGGAATGGGACAGGGGCGCGAGGGAGCAGTACTTC
CASSLEWDRGAREQYF
>TRBV6-6|.|.|TRBJ1-3
TGTGCCAGCAGCCGGGGACTTCAAGCTGGAAACACCATATATTTT
CASSRGLQAGNTIYF
>TRBV7-6|.|.|TRBJ2-3
TGTGCCAGCAGCCCCTCCGTCACAGATACGCAGTATTTT
CASSPSVTDTQYF
>TRBV5-1|.|TRBD2|TRBJ2-1
TGCGCCAGCAGCTTAATCGGCGGGAGGGCCACTGTTCATGAGCAGTTCTTC
CASSLIGGRATVHEQFF
>TRBV6-5|.|TRBD2|TRBJ2-5
TGTGCCAGCAGTTCCCCTAGCGGGAGTGGGGAGACCCAGTACTTC
CASSSPSGSGETQYF
>TRBV4-3|few|.|TRBJ2-7
TGCGCCAGCAGCCAAGACAGGGGTGTTTCCTACGAGCAGTACTTC
CASSQDRGVSYEQYF
>TRBV7-2|few|.|TRBJ2-7
TGTGCCAGCAGCTTATACAATCTGAACTCCTACGAGCAGTACTTC
CASSLYNLNSYEQYF
>TRBV11-2|.|.|TRBJ2-7
TGTGCCAGCAGCCTCTCGGGGTTCGGAGACTACGAGCAGTACTTC
CASSLSGFGDYEQYF
>TRBV19|once|.|TRBJ2-1
TGTGCCAGTAGTAACCAATACGGGACTCCGTACAATGAGCAGTTCTTC
CASSNQYGTPYNEQFF
>TRBV27|.|.|TRBJ2-7
TGTGCCAGCAGTGTTGCCGGGACTTCCTACGAGCAGTACTTC
CASSVAGTSYEQYF
>TRBV15|once|.|TRBJ2-1
TGTGCCACCAGCAGTGAATTGGTCGCTAGGGGCTTCTATGAGCAGTTCTTC
CATSSELVARGFYEQFF